A selection of T cell receptor beta chains follows, all from one sample in a study of Graves' ophthalmopathy and Graves' hyperthyroidism. TCRdb called the multiplex PCR reads again in MiXCR, with one record for every CDR3 protein. In the table there are about 370,000 distinct CDR3 sequences, about 18% of which are singletons. Material: peripheral blood. The origin of the receptors is an adult woman with stable Graves' hyperthyroidism. CDR3s include the opening cysteine and the closing phenylalanine or tryptophan. The D gene is left open where the match is weak. Size is stated for part of the rows, as once, few or many counts, or as a class when the clone is expanded.

cdr3_nt: TGCGCCAGCAGCTTATGGCAAGGCGGGAACGAGCAGTACTTC; cdr3_aa: CASSLWQGGNEQYF; v_call: TRBV5-1; clone_size: many; j_call: TRBJ2-7; d_call: -
cdr3_nt: TGTGCCAGCAGCCTTAACGCCGCCGGCAACACTGAAGCTTTCTTT; cdr3_aa: CASSLNAAGNTEAFF; v_call: TRBV7-3; clone_size: -; j_call: TRBJ1-1; d_call: -
cdr3_nt: TGTGCCATCAGTGACGGCGGGGGTACCGGGGAGCTGTTTTTT; cdr3_aa: CAISDGGGTGELFF; v_call: TRBV10-3; clone_size: many; j_call: TRBJ2-2; d_call: TRBD2
cdr3_nt: TGCGCCAGCAGCTACGGGACAGGGGGCCCTACGGACACTGAAGCTTTCTTT; cdr3_aa: CASSYGTGGPTDTEAFF; v_call: TRBV5-1; clone_size: many; j_call: TRBJ1-1; d_call: TRBD1
cdr3_nt: TGTGCCAGCAGACAATCCGGCAATCAGCCCCAGCATTTT; cdr3_aa: CASRQSGNQPQHF; v_call: TRBV28; clone_size: many; j_call: TRBJ1-5; d_call: -
cdr3_nt: TGCGCCAGCAGCCAAGCGGCAGTTAGCAATCAGCCCCAGCATTTT; cdr3_aa: CASSQAAVSNQPQHF; v_call: TRBV4-1; clone_size: -; j_call: TRBJ1-5; d_call: -
cdr3_nt: TGTGCCAGCAGCCAACCACCTGGACAGCCGTACCAAGAGACCCAGTACTTC; cdr3_aa: CASSQPPGQPYQETQYF; v_call: TRBV2; clone_size: -; j_call: TRBJ2-5; d_call: -
cdr3_nt: TGTGCCTGGAAAGGGGGGCGCAATCAGCCCCAGCATTTT; cdr3_aa: CAWKGGRNQPQHF; v_call: TRBV30; clone_size: -; j_call: TRBJ1-5; d_call: -
cdr3_nt: TGTGCCAGCAGCTTCAGGGACAGGGAGGGCAAAAACATTCAGTACTTC; cdr3_aa: CASSFRDREGKNIQYF; v_call: TRBV7-9; clone_size: few; j_call: TRBJ2-4; d_call: TRBD1
cdr3_nt: TGCGCCAGCAGCCAAGGCCCACGGGGGGGACCCTACGAGCAGTACTTC; cdr3_aa: CASSQGPRGGPYEQYF; v_call: TRBV4-3; clone_size: few; j_call: TRBJ2-7; d_call: TRBD2
cdr3_nt: TGTGCCAGCATACCGGGACAGGGACCCGGGGAGCTGTTTTTT; cdr3_aa: CASIPGQGPGELFF; v_call: TRBV6-1; clone_size: once; j_call: TRBJ2-2; d_call: TRBD1
cdr3_nt: TGTGCCGGAAGGGGGGATATGAACACTGAAGCTTTCTTT; cdr3_aa: CAGRGDMNTEAFF; v_call: TRBV2; clone_size: many; j_call: TRBJ1-1; d_call: -
cdr3_nt: TGCAGTGCTAGAAGGCCAGGGGGCGGGCAGACCCAGTACTTC; cdr3_aa: CSARRPGGGQTQYF; v_call: TRBV20-1; clone_size: many; j_call: TRBJ2-5; d_call: TRBD1
cdr3_nt: TGTGCCATCAGTGAGCGGGCCTCCTATAATTCACCCCTCCACTTT; cdr3_aa: CAISERASYNSPLHF; v_call: TRBV10-3; clone_size: many; j_call: TRBJ1-6; d_call: -
cdr3_nt: TGTGCCACCAGCAGAGATTTGGACACAGAAGAATACGAGCAGTACTTC; cdr3_aa: CATSRDLDTEEYEQYF; v_call: TRBV15; clone_size: many; j_call: TRBJ2-7; d_call: -
cdr3_nt: TGCAGTGCTAGAGATCCGAGACTAGCGGGAGGAACCGGGGAGCTGTTTTTT; cdr3_aa: CSARDPRLAGGTGELFF; v_call: TRBV20-1; clone_size: many; j_call: TRBJ2-2; d_call: TRBD2
cdr3_nt: TGTGCCAGCAGTCCCGACATTACTTACACTGATGCTTTCTTT; cdr3_aa: CASSPDITYTDAFF; v_call: TRBV28; clone_size: -; j_call: TRBJ1-1; d_call: -
cdr3_nt: TGTGCCAGTACCATACGGGCGAACAATCAGCCCCAGCATTTT; cdr3_aa: CASTIRANNQPQHF; v_call: TRBV19; clone_size: many; j_call: TRBJ1-5; d_call: -
cdr3_nt: TGTGCCAGCAGCTTAGTCGGAGGGGGTGTGGAAGTGTACTTC; cdr3_aa: CASSLVGGGVEVYF; v_call: TRBV7-8; clone_size: many; j_call: TRBJ2-7; d_call: -
cdr3_nt: TGTGCCAGCAGTGGACAGGATCACTCTGGGGCCAACGTCCTGACTTTC; cdr3_aa: CASSGQDHSGANVLTF; v_call: TRBV27; clone_size: many; j_call: TRBJ2-6; d_call: TRBD1
cdr3_nt: TGTGCCAGCAGTTTAGGCCTTTTCCGGCAGACAGTCGGGCCCCAGCATTTT; cdr3_aa: CASSLGLFRQTVGPQHF; v_call: TRBV28; clone_size: -; j_call: TRBJ1-5; d_call: -
cdr3_nt: TGTGCCAGCAGTTTTACAGGGGGCGTGGATCAGCCCCAGCATTTT; cdr3_aa: CASSFTGGVDQPQHF; v_call: TRBV12-3/TRBV12-4; clone_size: -; j_call: TRBJ1-5; d_call: TRBD1
cdr3_nt: TGTGCCTGGAGTACACTGGGGGGCGCGGGGTTTTATGGCTACACCTTC; cdr3_aa: CAWSTLGGAGFYGYTF; v_call: TRBV30; clone_size: many; j_call: TRBJ1-2; d_call: -
cdr3_nt: TGTGCCAGCAGTTTCGGACAGGTCGCTAACCAAGAGACCCAGTACTTC; cdr3_aa: CASSFGQVANQETQYF; v_call: TRBV6-5; clone_size: -; j_call: TRBJ2-5; d_call: TRBD1
cdr3_nt: TGTGCCAGCAGCTTAACGGCGGGAGGAACGAACACCGGGGAGCTGTTTTTT; cdr3_aa: CASSLTAGGTNTGELFF; v_call: TRBV7-3; clone_size: many; j_call: TRBJ2-2; d_call: TRBD2
cdr3_nt: TGTGCCAGTATGGAACAGGGCAATCAGCCCCAGCATTTT; cdr3_aa: CASMEQGNQPQHF; v_call: TRBV19; clone_size: few; j_call: TRBJ1-5; d_call: -
cdr3_nt: TGCGCCAGCAGCCAAGATAGGACAGTATACGAGCAGTACTTC; cdr3_aa: CASSQDRTVYEQYF; v_call: TRBV4-1; clone_size: -; j_call: TRBJ2-7; d_call: -
cdr3_nt: TGTGCCAGCAACCAAATGTACAGGGATAGCAATCAGCCCCAGCATTTT; cdr3_aa: CASNQMYRDSNQPQHF; v_call: TRBV11-1; clone_size: -; j_call: TRBJ1-5; d_call: -
cdr3_nt: TGCAGTGCCGTCCGACCGGCCGCCTACGAGCAGTACTTC; cdr3_aa: CSAVRPAAYEQYF; v_call: TRBV20-1; clone_size: once; j_call: TRBJ2-7; d_call: -
cdr3_nt: TGTGCCAGCAGCCGCGACAGAAGCTCCTACAATGAGCAGTTCTTC; cdr3_aa: CASSRDRSSYNEQFF; v_call: TRBV12-3/TRBV12-4; clone_size: many; j_call: TRBJ2-1; d_call: -
cdr3_nt: TGTGCCAGCAGTGAAGAGACAGGGGTAGAGACCCAGTACTTC; cdr3_aa: CASSEETGVETQYF; v_call: TRBV6-1; clone_size: many; j_call: TRBJ2-5; d_call: TRBD1
cdr3_nt: TGCGCCAGCAGCCAGGTTCCGAGGGGACCAGAGACCCAGTACTTC; cdr3_aa: CASSQVPRGPETQYF; v_call: TRBV4-1; clone_size: few; j_call: TRBJ2-5; d_call: -
cdr3_nt: TGTGCCAGCAGCCTGTACCCCCGGGGGGTGGCCGGTCGGACCCAGTACTTC; cdr3_aa: CASSLYPRGVAGRTQYF; v_call: TRBV11-2; clone_size: few; j_call: TRBJ2-5; d_call: TRBD2
cdr3_nt: TGTGCCAGCAGCCAAGGACCGAATAAGGCCCAGCATTTT; cdr3_aa: CASSQGPNKAQHF; v_call: TRBV12-3/TRBV12-4; clone_size: many; j_call: TRBJ1-5; d_call: -
cdr3_nt: TGTGCCAGCAGCTTAGGACAGGGAGTACGGTACGAGCAGTACTTC; cdr3_aa: CASSLGQGVRYEQYF; v_call: TRBV7-6; clone_size: few; j_call: TRBJ2-7; d_call: TRBD1
cdr3_nt: TGTGCCAGCAGTGAAGTCGGGAATTCACCCCTCCACTTT; cdr3_aa: CASSEVGNSPLHF; v_call: TRBV6-1; clone_size: many; j_call: TRBJ1-6; d_call: -
cdr3_nt: TGTGCCAGCAGTGCGCCGGGAGAGGGTCAACCCCAGCATTTT; cdr3_aa: CASSAPGEGQPQHF; v_call: TRBV6-1; clone_size: many; j_call: TRBJ1-5; d_call: -
cdr3_nt: TGCAGTGCCGCAGGACTAGCGGGAGCCACCCAAGAGACCCAGTACTTC; cdr3_aa: CSAAGLAGATQETQYF; v_call: TRBV20-1; clone_size: many; j_call: TRBJ2-5; d_call: TRBD2
cdr3_nt: TGCAGTGCGAGGGAACAGGGGGCGGAGTACACCGGGGAGCTGTTTTTT; cdr3_aa: CSAREQGAEYTGELFF; v_call: TRBV20-1; clone_size: few; j_call: TRBJ2-2; d_call: TRBD1
cdr3_nt: TGTGCCACCAGTGATAGCCGGACAGGGAGCAATCAGCCCCAGCATTTT; cdr3_aa: CATSDSRTGSNQPQHF; v_call: TRBV24-1; clone_size: many; j_call: TRBJ1-5; d_call: TRBD1
cdr3_nt: TGTGCCAGCAGCTGGCCCTCTGTGAGCTCCTATAATTCACCCCTCCACTTT; cdr3_aa: CASSWPSVSSYNSPLHF; v_call: TRBV11-2; clone_size: many; j_call: TRBJ1-6; d_call: -
cdr3_nt: TGCGCCAGCAGCCCTGAATGGGGGGGGAGTTACGAGCAGTACTTC; cdr3_aa: CASSPEWGGSYEQYF; v_call: TRBV4-3; clone_size: -; j_call: TRBJ2-7; d_call: TRBD2
cdr3_nt: TGCAGTGCCCGCGGGGTATTAGACACCGGGGAGCTGTTTTTT; cdr3_aa: CSARGVLDTGELFF; v_call: TRBV20-1; clone_size: many; j_call: TRBJ2-2; d_call: -
cdr3_nt: TGTGCCAGCAAAGAAGGAGGCGCCGGGGAGCTGTTTTTT; cdr3_aa: CASKEGGAGELFF; v_call: TRBV6-1; clone_size: many; j_call: TRBJ2-2; d_call: -
cdr3_nt: TGTGCCAGCAGCCGACGGGACAGAACTCAAGCTTTCTTT; cdr3_aa: CASSRRDRTQAFF; v_call: TRBV6-1; clone_size: many; j_call: TRBJ1-1; d_call: TRBD1
cdr3_nt: TGCAGTGCTAGACAGGGGGCTGAGACCCAGTACTTC; cdr3_aa: CSARQGAETQYF; v_call: TRBV20-1; clone_size: many; j_call: TRBJ2-5; d_call: TRBD1
cdr3_nt: TGTGCCAGCAGTTTGGGGACTAGCGGGAGCTACGAGCAGTACTTC; cdr3_aa: CASSLGTSGSYEQYF; v_call: TRBV28; clone_size: many; j_call: TRBJ2-7; d_call: TRBD2
cdr3_nt: TGTGCCAGCAGTTTCAGGGAAGTTTCCCGGGGCTACACCTTC; cdr3_aa: CASSFREVSRGYTF; v_call: TRBV12-3/TRBV12-4; clone_size: many; j_call: TRBJ1-2; d_call: -
cdr3_nt: TGCAGTGCTCACGAGACTAGCGGGGGCCAAGAGACCCAGTACTTC; cdr3_aa: CSAHETSGGQETQYF; v_call: TRBV20-1; clone_size: -; j_call: TRBJ2-5; d_call: TRBD2
cdr3_nt: TGCGCCAGCAGTGAGTCGACCCACGAGCAGTACTTC; cdr3_aa: CASSESTHEQYF; v_call: TRBV10-2; clone_size: many; j_call: TRBJ2-7; d_call: -
cdr3_nt: TGTGCCAGCAGCTTAGCCGGGACCCGAATGGAAGAGACCCAGTACTTC; cdr3_aa: CASSLAGTRMEETQYF; v_call: TRBV11-3; clone_size: -; j_call: TRBJ2-5; d_call: -
cdr3_nt: TGTGCCAGCAGTTTGGCCGGGACAGGGTCAATTAAGAACTTC; cdr3_aa: CASSLAGTGSIKNF; v_call: TRBV12-3/TRBV12-4; clone_size: many; j_call: TRBJ2-5; d_call: TRBD1
cdr3_nt: TGTGCCAGCAAAGGACAGGGTGTTTTGATGTATGGCTACACCTTC; cdr3_aa: CASKGQGVLMYGYTF; v_call: TRBV6-1; clone_size: -; j_call: TRBJ1-2; d_call: TRBD1
cdr3_nt: TGTGCCAGCAGCCCACCCTGGGACAGGGACGAGCAGTACTTC; cdr3_aa: CASSPPWDRDEQYF; v_call: TRBV7-9; clone_size: many; j_call: TRBJ2-7; d_call: TRBD1
cdr3_nt: TGTGCCACGGGCCAATACTACGAGCAGTACTTC; cdr3_aa: CATGQYYEQYF; v_call: TRBV19; clone_size: many; j_call: TRBJ2-7; d_call: -
cdr3_nt: TGCAGTGCCAGCCTAGCGACGAAGTCCTACGAGCAGTACTTC; cdr3_aa: CSASLATKSYEQYF; v_call: TRBV20-1; clone_size: many; j_call: TRBJ2-7; d_call: -
cdr3_nt: TGTGCCAGCAGATCGGACAGGGGCTACGAGCAGTACTTC; cdr3_aa: CASRSDRGYEQYF; v_call: TRBV12-3/TRBV12-4; clone_size: -; j_call: TRBJ2-7; d_call: TRBD1
cdr3_nt: TGTGCCAGCACCCAGGGACTAGCGGGGATGGAGACCCAGTACTTC; cdr3_aa: CASTQGLAGMETQYF; v_call: TRBV6-1; clone_size: -; j_call: TRBJ2-5; d_call: TRBD2